This T cell receptor beta chain was identified in a study of beta chain features in type 1 diabetes. This clone was seen more than once but under ten times. Expressed TCRB transcripts were sequenced because the isolated RNA had all been reverse transcribed beforehand. Clones were read by immunoSEQ multiplex PCR, and TCRdb kept only the in-frame ones, dropping some. In the table there are under 250,000 clones, over 12% of which are singletons. Trimming cost V 6 bases and J 4 bases, with 16 bases left between them. The CDR3 length is 14 residues. Germline V lookup: CDR1 SGHTA, CDR2 FQGNSA. What was sequenced was naive CD4+ T cells from blood. The sequence was collected from a woman in her thirties or forties in good health. The chain employs TRBV7-2 and TRBJ2-7, with D perhaps matching TRBD2 (6 bases). The CDR3 loop reads CASRPGGGRYEQYF. The CDR3, as DNA: TGTGCCAGCAGACCCGGCGGAGGGCGATACGAGCAGTACTTC.